The 23 T cell receptor beta chains below come from one sample, sequenced in a study of T cell changes during pregnancy in multiple sclerosis (dated by TCRdb to the late 2010s). Library preparation was by the immunoSEQ multiplex PCR assay. TCRdb's version of the immuneACCESS table is confined to in-frame rearrangements and falls short of the full clone set. An unresolved V gene accounts for under half of the shortfall where checked; the remainder is of unknown origin. The table for this sample lists about 49,000 clones; almost 95% of them were counted only once. The biggest ten clones account for roughly 0.34% of the sample. The sequenced sample was CD4+ T cells from peripheral blood mononuclear cells, obtained in the second trimester of pregnancy. These receptors all stem from a female donor in good health, enrolled as a control in a pregnancy study.

This chain connects TRBV27 to TRBJ1-5; D may be TRBD1 (5 bases). Per germline, CDR1 MNHEY and CDR2 SMNVEV (reference sequence). V dropped 2 bases and J dropped 5 bases, with 10 bases sitting between them. There are 14 residues in the CDR3. The CDR3 DNA reads TGTGCCAGCAGTTTACAGGGAAATCATCAGCCCCAGCATTTT. It translates to CASSLQGNHQPQHF.

The chain employs TRBV19 and TRBJ1-1; D is perhaps TRBD1 (6 bases). The germline gives CDR1 LNHDA, CDR2 SQIVND (reference sequence). V lost 10 bases, J lost 1 base, and 16 bases lay in between. There are 14 residues in the CDR3. Written as DNA, the CDR3 is TGTGCCACACCCTCGGACAGAACGAACACTGAAGCTTTCTTT. It is translated as CATPSDRTNTEAFF.

This rearrangement joins TRBV27 to TRBJ2-5, with 10 positions matching TRBD2. Germline loops: CDR1 MNHEY, CDR2 SMNVEV (reference sequence). The CDR3 consists of 13 residues. Losses at the gene ends were 7 bases for V and 2 bases for J; bases not matched to a gene: 1. This CDR3 is CASKLAGQETQYF. The CDR3 DNA follows: TGTGCCAGCAAACTAGCGGGACAAGAGACCCAGTACTTC.

V is TRBV7-9 and J is TRBJ1-4; 7 bases are shared with TRBD1. The CDR3 contains 15 residues. Unmatched junction bases numbered 5, after V lost 5 bases and J lost 2 bases. Germline CDR1 SEHNR, CDR2 FQNEAQ (reference sequence). The CDR3 is CASSGTGATNEKLFF. The CDR3 DNA follows: TGTGCCAGCAGCGGAACAGGGGCCACTAATGAAAAACTGTTTTTT.

This chain joins TRBV21-1 and TRBJ1-1. TRBV21-1 is a pseudogene locus. The CDR3 is 15 residues long. The CDR3 region has the DNA TGTGCCAGCAGCAAAGGGGGCGGGGTGGAGGCTGAAGCTTTCTTT. This codes for CASSKGGGVEAEAFF.

This chain links TRBV7-3 with TRBJ1-1, with 7 bases that match TRBD1. The CDR3 totals 14 residues. V gave up 1 base and J gave up 5 bases; unmatched junction bases: 4. Germline lookup yields CDR1 SGHTA and CDR2 FQGTGA. The CDR3 sequence: CASSLMATGTEAFF. Written as DNA, the CDR3 is TGTGCCAGCAGCTTAATGGCGACAGGGACTGAAGCTTTCTTT. The full variable domain, completed using reference TRBV7-3 and TRBJ1-1, is GAGVSQTPSNKVTEKGKYVELRCDPISGHTALYWYRQSLGQGPEFLIYFQGTGAADDSGLPNDRFFAVRPEGSVSTLKIQRTERGDSAVYLCASSLMATGTEAFFGQGTRLTVV.

In this sample, this clone turned up a few times. The chain employs TRBV11-3 and TRBJ1-1; TRBD1 agrees at 7 bases. The CDR3 sequence is 11 residues long. Trimming removed 7 bases from V and 7 bases from J; junction bases left unmatched: 3. Germline CDR1 reads SGHNT; CDR2 reads YENEEA. CDR3 residues: CASTGGYEAFF. The CDR3 DNA reads as TGTGCCAGCACAGGGGGATATGAAGCTTTCTTT.

The rearrangement links TRBV4-1 to TRBJ1-3, with 8 bases identical to TRBD1. CDR3 length: 17 residues. Germline loops: CDR1 MGHRA, CDR2 YSYEKL. V was clipped by 8 bases and J by 0 bases; unmatched bases: 12. DNA for the CDR3: TGCGCCAGCCAGCGTGAAGGGACAGGAAACTCTGGAAACACCATATATTTT. Amino acid sequence: CASQREGTGNSGNTIYF.

The chain has TRBV6-4 and TRBJ2-2; possible D gene TRBD1, 6 bases. CDR1 and CDR2 from the germline V gene are MRHNA and SNTAGT. The V and J ends lost 6 bases and 0 bases respectively, with 11 bases between them. The CDR3 length is 15 residues. The CDR3 sequence: CASRRQESNTGELFF. The CDR3 region has the DNA TGTGCCAGCAGACGACAGGAGTCGAACACCGGGGAGCTGTTTTTT.

The chain recombines TRBV9 with TRBJ1-3; D is unclear. The CDR3 contains 16 residues. Trimming shortened V by 0 bases and J by 1 base, and 11 bases separated the two germline ends. Germline CDR1 is SGDLS and CDR2 is YYNGEE. In DNA form, the CDR3 reads TGTGCCAGCAGCGTAGGGGTCAGGACTTCTGGAAACACCATATATTTT. Residues: CASSVGVRTSGNTIYF.

The chain combines TRBV7-9 with TRBJ1-1; the D gene is possibly TRBD1 (5 bases). V was cut by 6 bases and J by 2 bases, with 13 bases left in between. Germline CDR1 and CDR2: SEHNR and FQNEAQ (reference sequence). This CDR3 region has 14 residues. CDR3: CASRSGALNTEAFF. In DNA, the CDR3 is TGTGCCAGCAGATCTGGGGCACTCAACACTGAAGCTTTCTTT. The full variable domain, its missing parts supplied by reference TRBV7-9 and TRBJ1-1, is DTGVSQNPRHKITKRGQNVTFRCDPISEHNRLYWYRQTLGQGPEFLTYFQNEAQLEKSRLLSDRFSAERPKGSFSTLEIQRTEQGDSAMYLCASRSGALNTEAFFGQGTRLTVV.

The chain carries TRBV5-1 and TRBJ2-7, with D unclear. CDR3 length: 12 residues. V was shortened by 1 base and J by 3 bases, with 5 bases between the two germline ends. Germline V gene sequence: CDR1 SGHRS, CDR2 YFSETQ. The CDR3 here is CASSLTSYEQYF. For the CDR3, the DNA is TGCGCCAGCAGCTTGACAAGCTACGAGCAGTACTTC.

V and J are TRBV6-5 and TRBJ1-1; 8 bases map to TRBD1. V shed 6 bases and J 3 bases; nucleotides not matched to a gene: 9. This CDR3 has 15 amino acids. Germline V gives CDR1 MNHEY, CDR2 SVGAGI. The CDR3 sequence is CASSDRTGSHTEAFF. The CDR3 DNA sequence: TGTGCCAGCAGCGACAGGACAGGGAGCCACACTGAAGCTTTCTTT.

The chain has TRBV4-1 and TRBJ2-1, with D possibly matching TRBD2 (5 bases). V gave up 2 bases and J gave up 7 bases, with 15 bases separating them. The CDR3 spans 15 residues. CDR1 MGHRA and CDR2 YSYEKL come from the germline V gene. The CDR3 region is CASSQLGLAMNEQFF. The CDR3 DNA reads TGCGCCAGCAGCCAACTAGGGCTAGCCATGAATGAGCAGTTCTTC.

This chain joins TRBV2 and TRBJ1-2; D call uncertain. Germline V gene lookup returns CDR1 SNHLY and CDR2 FYNNEI. CDR3 length: 16 amino acids. Trimming cost V 3 bases and J 7 bases, with 21 bases left between them. CDR3 sequence: CASSDWTQWAGGGYTF. The CDR3 bases are TGTGCCAGCAGTGATTGGACCCAGTGGGCCGGAGGTGGCTACACCTTC.

The V call is TRBV5-5, the J call TRBJ1-2, with 8 bases matching TRBD1. Looked up from germline, CDR1 is SGHKS and CDR2 is YYEKEE (reference sequence). J was trimmed by 6 bases and V by 2 bases; bases with no gene match: 6. The CDR3 runs to 14 residues. The CDR3 sequence: CASSFGRGPDGYTF. Here the CDR3 DNA reads TGTGCCAGCAGCTTTGGCAGGGGGCCTGATGGCTACACCTTC.

This chain uses TRBV13 with TRBJ1-2; TRBD1 aligns across 9 bases. The CDR3 is 14 amino acids. The junction had 6 bases not matched to a gene; V was cut back by 5 bases and J by 5 bases. The germline gives CDR1 PRHDT, CDR2 FYEKMQ (reference sequence). The CDR3 is CASSRDREEYGYTF. In DNA, the CDR3 is TGTGCCAGCAGCCGGGACAGGGAAGAATATGGCTACACCTTC.

The chain recombines TRBV6-5 with TRBJ2-3; D might be TRBD2 (5 bases). V shed 7 bases and J shed 1 base, with 15 bases lying between them. This CDR3 comprises 15 residues. From germline, CDR1 is MNHEY and CDR2 SVGAGI. This chain's CDR3 is CASTRTSGRTDTQYF. DNA of the CDR3: TGTGCCAGCACCCGTACAAGCGGTCGCACAGATACGCAGTATTTT.

This chain links TRBV18 with TRBJ2-5; D ambiguous. The CDR3 is 11 amino acids. V was cut by 3 bases and J by 5 bases, with 4 bases left in between. CDR1 and CDR2 from the germline V gene are KGHSH and LQKENI. The DNA of the CDR3 is TGTGCCAGCTCACCCGGGGAGACCCAGTACTTC. It yields the protein CASSPGETQYF.

The chain employs TRBV7-2 and TRBJ1-5, with unresolved D. The CDR3 is 13 amino acids. CDR1 and CDR2 from the germline V gene are SGHTA and FQGNSA. V was clipped by 1 base and J by 6 bases, with 7 bases between them. The CDR3 DNA sequence: TGTGCCAGCAGCTTAGGGGCAGTTCAGCCCCAGCATTTT. It codes for CASSLGAVQPQHF.

This chain links TRBV10-2 with TRBJ1-1; D remains ambiguous. The CDR3 runs 13 residues. Germline V gene lookup returns CDR1 WSHSY and CDR2 SAAADI. V shed 6 bases and J shed 1 base, with 9 bases lying between them. The CDR3 sequence is CASRVAGNTEAFF. The CDR3 bases are TGCGCCAGCAGAGTGGCAGGGAACACTGAAGCTTTCTTT.

J is TRBJ1-6 and V is TRBV7-2; 10 positions agree with TRBD1. Losses at the gene ends were 5 bases for V and 9 bases for J; bases not matched to a gene: 7. Per germline, CDR1 SGHTA and CDR2 FQGNSA. The CDR3 consists of 15 residues. The DNA for the CDR3 is TGTGCCAGCAGCAGAGGGACAGGGGAAACTTCACCCCTCCACTTT. It encodes CASSRGTGETSPLHF.

The chain joins TRBV6-5 to TRBJ1-1; 9 positions match TRBD1. Trimming cost V 10 bases and J 8 bases; bases outside gene matches: 8. The CDR3 totals 12 residues. Germline V CDR1 and CDR2: MNHEY, SVGAGI. Here the CDR3 DNA reads TGTGCCATCCTTACAGGGGGCAAGGAAGCTTTCTTT. Its translation is CAILTGGKEAFF.